This record concerns one T cell receptor (beta chain) sequence. The data were obtained in a study of blood T cell repertoires in COVID-19. Original data processing: Amplification from reference gene primers served as the basis for estimated nucleated cell counts. Method: immunoSEQ multiplex PCR; TCRdb's copy keeps in-frame clones and lacks some. Clone size and the V and J calls come from that table; the DNA yielded D and trimming. Of tens of thousands of clones listed, around 83% were seen once; the top ten hold 6.9%. Trimming cost V 0 bases and J 9 bases; bases outside gene matches: 4. This CDR3 is built from 16 residues. Germline CDR1 WNHNN, CDR2 SYGVQD (reference sequence).

The clonotype originates from a man aged 45-60 years with active COVID-19. The specimen sequenced was peripheral blood. The rearrangement joins TRBV10-1 to TRBJ2-1; 14 nucleotides line up with TRBD2. As DNA, the CDR3 is TGCGCCAGCAGTGAGTCGGGACTAGCGGGAGTCTCTGAGCAGTTCTTC. This sequence encodes CASSESGLAGVSEQFF.